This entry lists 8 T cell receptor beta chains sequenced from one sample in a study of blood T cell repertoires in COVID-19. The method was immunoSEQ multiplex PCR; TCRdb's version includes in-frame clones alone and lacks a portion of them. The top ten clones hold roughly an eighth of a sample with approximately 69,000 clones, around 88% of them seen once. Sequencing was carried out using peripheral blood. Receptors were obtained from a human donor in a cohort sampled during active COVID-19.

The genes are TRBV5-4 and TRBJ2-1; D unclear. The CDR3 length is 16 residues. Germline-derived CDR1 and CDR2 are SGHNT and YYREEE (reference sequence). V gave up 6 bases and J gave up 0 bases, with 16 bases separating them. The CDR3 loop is CASNVRGMGSYNEQFF. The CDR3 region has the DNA TGTGCCAGCAACGTTAGAGGAATGGGCTCCTACAATGAGCAGTTCTTC.

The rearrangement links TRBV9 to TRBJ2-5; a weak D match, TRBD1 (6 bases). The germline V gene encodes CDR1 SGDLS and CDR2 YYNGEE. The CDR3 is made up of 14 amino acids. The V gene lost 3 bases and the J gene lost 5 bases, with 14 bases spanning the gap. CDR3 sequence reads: CASSAEGVGETQYF. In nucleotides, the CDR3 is TGTGCCAGCAGCGCAGAGGGGGTCGGGGAGACCCAGTACTTC.

Here the CDR3 DNA reads TGCGCCAGCAGCCCGGGAGGGGGAGGGGCAGATACGCAGTATTTT. Protein sequence: CASSPGGGGADTQYF. The rearrangement links TRBV5-1 to TRBJ2-3; TRBD2 aligns across 8 bases. Germline V lookup: CDR1 SGHRS, CDR2 YFSETQ. Trimming took 4 bases from V and 4 from J; bases not matched to a gene: 8. The CDR3 runs 15 residues.

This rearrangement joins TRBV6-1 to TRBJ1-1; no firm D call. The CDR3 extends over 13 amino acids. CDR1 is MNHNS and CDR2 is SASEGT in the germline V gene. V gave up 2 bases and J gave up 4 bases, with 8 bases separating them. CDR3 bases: TGTGCCAGCAGTGAATATGAGGGCACTGAAGCTTTCTTT. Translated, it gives CASSEYEGTEAFF.

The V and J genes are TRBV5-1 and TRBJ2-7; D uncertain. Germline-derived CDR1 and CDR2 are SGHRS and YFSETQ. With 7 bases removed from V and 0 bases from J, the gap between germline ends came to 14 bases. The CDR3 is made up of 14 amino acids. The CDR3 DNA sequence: TGCGCCAGCCGGGTTGTGGCTGGCTCCTACGAGCAGTACTTC. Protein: CASRVVAGSYEQYF.

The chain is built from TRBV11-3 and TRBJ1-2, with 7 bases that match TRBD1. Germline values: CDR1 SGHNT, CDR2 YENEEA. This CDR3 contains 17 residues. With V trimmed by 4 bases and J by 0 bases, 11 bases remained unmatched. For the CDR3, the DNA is TGTGCCAGCAGCTCAGACAGGGACTATCCGTCTAACTATGGCTACACCTTC. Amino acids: CASSSDRDYPSNYGYTF.

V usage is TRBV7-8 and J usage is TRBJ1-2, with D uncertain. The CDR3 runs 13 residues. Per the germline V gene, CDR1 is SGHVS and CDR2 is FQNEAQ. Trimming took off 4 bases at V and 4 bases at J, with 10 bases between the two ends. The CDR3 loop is CASSSGEIYGYTF. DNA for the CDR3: TGTGCCAGCAGCTCTGGAGAAATCTATGGCTACACCTTC.

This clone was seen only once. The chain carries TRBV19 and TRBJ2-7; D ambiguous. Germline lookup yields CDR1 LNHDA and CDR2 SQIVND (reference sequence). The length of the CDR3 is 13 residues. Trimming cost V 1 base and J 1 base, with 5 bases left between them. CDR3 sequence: CASSIAQSYEQYF. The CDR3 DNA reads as TGTGCCAGTAGTATAGCTCAGTCCTACGAGCAGTACTTC.